Shown below are 21 T cell receptor beta chains from a single sample sequenced in a study of early T cells in non-severe SARS-CoV-2 infection. TCRdb re-called the 5' RACE reads through MiXCR, storing one row per CDR3 protein. The sample shows over 35,000 distinct CDR3 sequences, around 6.1% of them seen only once. Source: whole blood, taken at baseline. These receptors were obtained from an adult who was a healthcare worker with PCR-confirmed SARS-CoV-2 infection or an uninfected control (not recorded which).

About this clonotype itself: Since a much larger clone is just one base distant, this may be a read error. This chain uses TRBV6-2 or TRBV6-3 with TRBJ2-7, with a weak D call TRBD2 (6 bases). Trimming took off 11 bases at V and 1 base at J, with 18 bases between the two ends. From germline, CDR1 is MNHEY and CDR2 SVGEGT. This CDR3 contains 14 residues. The CDR3 is CAGTTSGLSYEQYF. CDR3 nucleotide sequence: TGTGCCGGCACCACCTCGGGACTGTCCTACGAGCAGTACTTC.

This sequence joins TRBV19 and TRBJ2-1, with 9 nucleotides matching TRBD2. The V gene end was trimmed by 3 bases and the J gene end by 5 bases; junction bases not matched to a gene: 8. CDR1 and CDR2 (germline): LNHDA, SQIVND (reference sequence). This CDR3 has 16 amino acids. The CDR3 sequence: CASSISRASGNNEQFF. The CDR3 coding sequence is TGTGCCAGTAGTATTTCCCGGGCTAGCGGGAACAATGAGCAGTTCTTC. The entire variable domain, with the rest obtained from reference TRBV19 and TRBJ2-1, is as follows: DGGITQSPKYLFRKEGQNVTLSCEQNLNHDAMYWYRQDPGQGLRLIYYSQIVNDFQKGDIAEGYSVSREKKESFPLTVTSAQKNPTAFYLCASSISRASGNNEQFFGPGTRLTVL.

The rearrangement uses TRBV6-2 or TRBV6-3 and TRBJ1-6; D gene unclear. CDR1 is MNHEY and CDR2 is SVGEGT in the germline V gene. Deletions cut 0 bases from V and 13 bases from J, with 16 bases between. There are 15 residues in the CDR3. CDR3 protein: CASSYSRTNGSPLHF. The DNA of the CDR3 is TGTGCCAGCAGTTACTCGAGGACTAATGGGTCCCCCCTCCACTTT.

This clonotype was found many times. The CDR3 here is CASGQGASGTQYF. The DNA for the CDR3 is TGTGCCAGTGGCCAGGGGGCTTCTGGGACCCAGTACTTC. This chain joins TRBV19 and TRBJ2-5, with 8 bases that match TRBD1. V was clipped by 8 bases and J by 7 bases; unmatched bases: 9. Germline CDR1 is LNHDA and CDR2 is SQIVND (reference sequence). The CDR3 is made up of 13 amino acids.

This clonotype has a handful of counts. V is TRBV11-2 and J is TRBJ2-1; 11 nucleotides line up with TRBD2. Germline loops: CDR1 SGHAT, CDR2 FQNNGV. There are 15 residues in the CDR3. Trimming took 5 bases from V and 8 from J; bases not matched to a gene: 8. The CDR3, as DNA: TGTGCCAGCAGCCAGATAGCGGGAGGGGGGTATGAGCAGTTCTTC. Translation: CASSQIAGGGYEQFF.

This clonotype was observed many times. V gene TRBV30 combines with J gene TRBJ1-1, with a tentative D call TRBD1 (6 bases). The CDR3 runs 14 residues. Trimming pared 3 bases from V and 4 bases from J, leaving 15 bases between. The germline gives CDR1 GTSNPN, CDR2 SVGIG (reference sequence). The chain's CDR3 is CAWSPGALGTEAFF. For the CDR3, the DNA is TGTGCCTGGAGCCCAGGGGCGCTTGGCACTGAAGCTTTCTTT.

This clonotype was counted a few times. The chain uses TRBV6-1 and TRBJ2-5; a weak D match, TRBD1 (6 bases). This CDR3 has 15 residues. The V gene lost 7 bases and the J gene lost 2 bases, with 17 bases spanning the gap. CDR1 MNHNS and CDR2 SASEGT come from the germline V gene. CDR3: CASTIYKTGQETQYF. For the CDR3, the DNA is TGTGCCAGCACCATATATAAGACAGGACAAGAGACCCAGTACTTC.

The chain couples TRBV3-1 to TRBJ2-7; D is uncertain. The V gene lost 4 bases and the J gene lost 2 bases, with 15 bases spanning the gap. The CDR3 extends over 15 amino acids. Germline V gene sequence: CDR1 LGHDT, CDR2 YNNKEL (reference sequence). Here the CDR3 reads CASSPQGSAPYEQYF. The CDR3 coding sequence is TGTGCCAGCAGCCCCCAAGGATCAGCCCCCTACGAGCAGTACTTC.

The rearrangement uses TRBV3-1 and TRBJ1-1; D gene unclear. The CDR3 spans 15 residues. Trimming cost V 0 bases and J 2 bases, with 10 bases left between them. Germline V gene sequence: CDR1 LGHDT, CDR2 YNNKEL (reference sequence). Here the CDR3 reads CASSQDQTFNTEAFF. The CDR3 DNA reads as TGTGCCAGCAGCCAAGATCAAACTTTTAACACTGAAGCTTTCTTT.

This clonotype came up a few times. The J gene is TRBJ2-6, the V gene TRBV27, with unresolved D. Trimming removed 6 bases at V and 2 bases at J, with 8 bases between. CDR3 size: 14 residues. In germline, CDR1 is MNHEY, CDR2 SMNVEV (reference sequence). The CDR3 DNA is TGTGCCAGCAGGGTGCTAGCTGGGGCCAACGTCCTGACTTTC. This codes for CASRVLAGANVLTF.

This clonotype has ten or more counts. The genes are TRBV19 and TRBJ1-4, with no clear D. The germline V gene encodes CDR1 LNHDA and CDR2 SQIVND (reference sequence). This CDR3 spans 14 amino acids. V dropped 7 bases and J dropped 5 bases, with 14 bases sitting between them. The CDR3 loop is CASTSIERNEKLFF. Written as DNA, the CDR3 is TGTGCCAGTACCTCCATTGAAAGAAATGAAAAACTGTTTTTT.

This clonotype was detected ten times or more. The chain joins TRBV7-9 to TRBJ2-3, with D possibly being TRBD1 (6 bases). Germline lookup yields CDR1 SEHNR and CDR2 FQNEAQ (reference sequence). This CDR3 has 12 amino acids. The V and J ends lost 5 bases and 4 bases respectively, with 7 bases between them. CDR3: CASSPGADTQYF. CDR3 nucleotide sequence: TGTGCCAGCAGCCCAGGGGCAGATACGCAGTATTTT.

This clonotype was counted only a few times. The rearrangement links TRBV5-6 to TRBJ2-2; D might be TRBD2 (5 bases). V gave up 1 base and J gave up 0 bases, with 10 bases separating them. The CDR3 runs 16 residues. The germline V gene has CDR1 SGHDT and CDR2 YYEEEE. Here the CDR3 DNA reads TGTGCCAGCAGCTTGCCGGGGAGTTCGAACACCGGGGAGCTGTTTTTT. It translates to CASSLPGSSNTGELFF.

This clonotype was detected ten times or more. V is TRBV19 and J is TRBJ2-7, with D possibly matching TRBD1 (5 bases). The V end was cut by 5 bases, the J end by 1 base, with 18 bases between. Germline V gene data show CDR1 as LNHDA and CDR2 as SQIVND (reference sequence). The CDR3 loop spans 16 amino acids. CDR3 coding DNA: TGTGCCAGTAGTGGACCGACAGCAGCCCATTCCTACGAGCAGTACTTC. It specifies CASSGPTAAHSYEQYF.

Only a few counts were recorded for this clonotype. This sequence joins TRBV20-1 and TRBJ1-3; TRBD1 matches 9 bases. Germline V lookup: CDR1 DFQATT, CDR2 SNEGSKA (reference sequence). J lost 2 bases, V lost 0 bases, and 8 bases had no gene match. This CDR3 has 17 amino acids. The CDR3 sequence is CSARDLLRDRAGNTIYF. In nucleotides, the CDR3 is TGCAGTGCTAGAGATCTGCTACGGGACAGGGCTGGAAACACCATATATTTT.

This clonotype was seen more than once but under ten times. V gene TRBV7-9 combines with J gene TRBJ1-1; D is unresolved. This CDR3 is 15 amino acids long. CDR1 is SEHNR and CDR2 is FQNEAQ in the germline V gene (reference sequence). The germline V and J ends were trimmed by 1 base and 3 bases, with 12 bases remaining between them. This chain's CDR3 is CASSLEVATYTEAFF. CDR3 in DNA: TGTGCCAGCAGCTTAGAGGTGGCAACCTACACTGAAGCTTTCTTT.

The V gene is TRBV30, the J gene TRBJ2-7; D ambiguous. Germline CDR1 GTSNPN, CDR2 SVGIG (reference sequence). CDR3 length: 12 residues. V lost 6 bases, J lost 3 bases, and 12 bases lay in between. The CDR3 DNA reads TGTGCCTGTCAATTGACATTCTACGAGCAGTACTTC. This translates into CACQLTFYEQYF.

This clonotype was detected many times. This sequence joins TRBV15 and TRBJ2-1; TRBD2 agrees at 12 bases. The trim removed 2 bases at V and 5 bases at J, leaving 10 bases unmatched. Germline CDR1 is LNHNV and CDR2 is YYDKDF (reference sequence). CDR3 size: 18 residues. CDR3 nucleotides: TGTGCCACCAGCAGACCCCGCCGGGCTAGCGGGAGGGACAATGAGCAGTTCTTC. The encoded protein is CATSRPRRASGRDNEQFF.

This clonotype was detected ten times or more. The chain employs TRBV19 and TRBJ1-2; 8 nucleotides agree with TRBD1. The CDR3 consists of 14 residues. V lost 7 bases to trimming and J lost 3 bases; unmatched junction nucleotides: 7. Germline lookup yields CDR1 LNHDA and CDR2 SQIVND (reference sequence). CDR3 loop: CASIPGQVYYGYTF. DNA of the CDR3: TGTGCCAGTATCCCGGGACAGGTTTACTATGGCTACACCTTC.

The V call is TRBV5-1, the J call TRBJ2-2; 8 bases map to TRBD2. CDR3 length equals 14 residues. CDR1 SGHRS and CDR2 YFSETQ come from the germline V gene. V lost 2 bases, J lost 6 bases, and 3 bases stayed unmatched. CDR3 loop: CASSLGLASGELFF. CDR3 DNA sequence: TGCGCCAGCAGCTTAGGACTAGCTTCCGGGGAGCTGTTTTTT. The whole variable domain, filled in from reference TRBV5-1 and TRBJ2-2, reads KAGVTQTPRYLIKTRGQQVTLSCSPISGHRSVSWYQQTPGQGLQFLFEYFSETQRNKGNFPGRFSGRQFSNSRSEMNVSTLELGDSALYLCASSLGLASGELFFGEGSRLTVL.

This clonotype was detected ten times or more. This chain links TRBV4-2 with TRBJ1-1; D gene unclear. Germline V gene sequence: CDR1 LGHNA, CDR2 YNFKEQ. This CDR3 has 15 amino acids. The V end was cut by 0 bases, the J end by 1 base, with 9 bases between. As DNA, the CDR3 is TGTGCCAGCAGCCAAGAATGGGAAGGGAACACTGAAGCTTTCTTT. Protein: CASSQEWEGNTEAFF.